The 17 T cell receptor beta chains given below trace back to one sample, sequenced in a study of cytomegalovirus exposure and HLA in healthy donors. Primers for the PCR totalled 60 Vbeta and 13 Jbeta. Data came from immunoSEQ multiplex PCR; TCRdb stores just in-frame clones and leaves some out. The sample has about 150,000 clones, more than 80% seen once. Sequenced: PBMCs. Source of these receptors: a man between 18 and 35 years old in good health and CMV-seronegative.

The chain couples TRBV11-2 to TRBJ2-7; the D gene is possibly TRBD1 (6 bases). V was pared by 4 bases and J by 3 bases, with 16 bases between. There are 15 residues in the CDR3. The germline V gene has CDR1 SGHAT and CDR2 FQNNGV. The CDR3 coding sequence is TGTGCCAGCAGCTCCCCAGGGGCCGCCTTCTACGAGCAGTACTTC. Amino acid sequence: CASSSPGAAFYEQYF.

The rearrangement links TRBV7-9 to TRBJ2-7; 13 bases are shared with TRBD2. Germline V lookup: CDR1 SEHNR, CDR2 FQNEAQ (reference sequence). V was clipped by 5 bases and J by 3 bases; unmatched bases: 4. The length of the CDR3 is 15 residues. The CDR3 DNA reads as TGTGCCAGCAGCGTAACTAGCGGGAGGGTCTACGAGCAGTACTTC. Protein product: CASSVTSGRVYEQYF.

This chain connects TRBV6-5 to TRBJ1-1; 9 bases are shared with TRBD1. Germline V gene lookup returns CDR1 MNHEY and CDR2 SVGAGI. V dropped 2 bases and J dropped 5; count of bases not matched to a gene: 6. The CDR3 totals 15 residues. The CDR3 DNA sequence: TGTGCCAGCAGTTACGGGACAGGGTTGAGTACTGAAGCTTTCTTT. As protein: CASSYGTGLSTEAFF.

V and J are TRBV7-2 and TRBJ2-2; tentatively, D is TRBD2 (6 bases). V was clipped by 1 base and J by 8 bases, with 17 bases between them. This CDR3 spans 16 amino acids. Germline CDR1 reads SGHTA; CDR2 reads FQGNSA. DNA of the CDR3: TGTGCCAGCAGCTTAGTGTGGGACTCATCAACTGGGGAGCTGTTTTTT. Its protein is CASSLVWDSSTGELFF.

This chain connects TRBV7-2 to TRBJ2-5, with D perhaps matching TRBD2 (6 bases). CDR1 and CDR2 from the germline V gene are SGHTA and FQGNSA. The CDR3 is 15 residues long. V lost 5 bases and J 6 bases, leaving 19 bases between the germline ends. CDR3 protein: CASSAPGLRWKTQYF. In nucleotides, the CDR3 is TGTGCCAGCAGCGCCCCGGGACTTCGGTGGAAGACCCAGTACTTC.

The CDR3 region is CASSYSAGAKAFF. As DNA, the CDR3 is TGTGCCAGCAGTTACTCGGCAGGGGCCAAAGCTTTCTTT. The V call is TRBV6-5, the J call TRBJ1-1, with TRBD1 as a possible D gene (6 bases). From germline, CDR1 is MNHEY and CDR2 SVGAGI. The CDR3 covers 13 residues. Trimming shortened V by 0 bases and J by 9 bases, and 11 bases separated the two germline ends.

The chain recombines TRBV2 with TRBJ2-5; D might be TRBD1 (6 bases). The germline CDR1 and CDR2 sequences are SNHLY and FYNNEI. V dropped 4 bases and J dropped 2 bases, with 17 bases sitting between them. The CDR3 contains 16 residues. Here the CDR3 reads CASSVDRQEIQETQYF. The CDR3 nucleotides are TGTGCCAGCAGTGTAGACAGGCAAGAAATACAAGAGACCCAGTACTTC.

The chain employs TRBV18 and TRBJ2-7; D not certain. V was trimmed by 3 bases and J by 1 base, leaving 7 bases between them. CDR3 length: 13 amino acids. The germline V gene has CDR1 KGHSH and CDR2 LQKENI. In DNA form, the CDR3 reads TGTGCCAGCTCACCGTACAGTTCCTACGAGCAGTACTTC. It yields the protein CASSPYSSYEQYF.

This sequence joins TRBV7-3 and TRBJ2-3; D unclear. Trimming pared 5 bases from V and 4 bases from J, leaving 10 bases between. The CDR3 has 13 amino acids. Germline-derived CDR1 and CDR2 are SGHTA and FQGTGA. Here the CDR3 DNA reads TGTGCCAGCAGCCCTCAGGTGGCAGATACGCAGTATTTT. Protein sequence: CASSPQVADTQYF.

The chain has TRBV6-5 and TRBJ2-5; 8 nucleotides align to TRBD1. The J call may be mistaken, given a closer DNA end match to TRBJ2-7. The CDR3 sequence is 16 residues long. Germline CDR1 is MNHEY and CDR2 is SVGAGI. This CDR3 is CASSYSWDRSPYEQYF. The CDR3 DNA follows: TGTGCCAGCAGTTACTCATGGGACAGGAGTCCCTACGAGCAGTACTTC.

A remark on this clone: Germline and junction disagree at one end, which may indicate a read error. The V call is TRBV7-7, the J call TRBJ2-5, with unresolved D. This CDR3 has 15 amino acids. Germline lookup yields CDR1 SSHAT and CDR2 FNYEAQ (reference sequence). Here the CDR3 reads CASSLRHGVQETQYF. Written as DNA, the CDR3 is TGTGCTAGCAGCTTACGTCACGGAGTACAAGAGACCCAGTACTTC.

This chain connects TRBV5-1 to TRBJ1-4; D unclear. V lost 6 bases and J lost 7, with 16 bases in between. This CDR3 comprises 14 residues. Germline V gives CDR1 SGHRS, CDR2 YFSETQ. This chain's CDR3 is CASNPSGPGEKLFF. The DNA for the CDR3 is TGCGCCAGCAACCCATCAGGCCCCGGTGAAAAACTGTTTTTT.

The chain joins TRBV7-9 to TRBJ2-5; D might be TRBD2 (6 bases). The J call is doubtful: the DNA matches TRBJ2-7 better. Germline V CDR1 and CDR2: SEHNR, FQNEAQ (reference sequence). The CDR3 totals 14 residues. The CDR3: CASSLVAEPYEQYF. CDR3 nucleotide sequence: TGTGCCAGCAGCTTAGTAGCGGAACCCTACGAGCAGTACTTC.

The chain has TRBV6-5 and TRBJ1-1, with 7 bases identical to TRBD1. Per the germline V gene, CDR1 is MNHEY and CDR2 is SVGAGI. The trim removed 2 bases at V and 8 bases at J, leaving 5 bases unmatched. The CDR3 consists of 13 residues. The CDR3 reads CASSYPGQTEAFF. DNA of the CDR3: TGTGCCAGCAGTTACCCGGGACAGACAGAAGCTTTCTTT.

This rearrangement joins TRBV7-8 to TRBJ1-5; D call uncertain. CDR1 is SGHVS, CDR2 FQNEAQ, per germline. This CDR3 is 15 amino acids long. The germline V and J ends were trimmed by 3 bases and 0 bases, with 9 bases remaining between them. CDR3 amino acids: CASSLGEFSNQPQHF. CDR3 bases: TGTGCCAGCAGCTTGGGAGAATTTAGCAATCAGCCCCAGCATTTT.

V and J are TRBV5-1 and TRBJ2-7; 8 positions agree with TRBD1. From germline, CDR1 is SGHRS and CDR2 YFSETQ. There are 14 residues in the CDR3. Trimming cost V 2 bases and J 7 bases; bases outside gene matches: 8. The CDR3 protein is CASSLRTGSGEQYF. CDR3 bases: TGCGCCAGCAGCTTACGGACAGGGTCCGGAGAGCAGTACTTC.

This clone was counted once. This chain uses TRBV4-1 with TRBJ2-3; 8 bases are shared with TRBD1. J lost 6 bases, V lost 0 bases, and 8 bases had no gene match. The CDR3 runs to 16 residues. The germline V gene encodes CDR1 MGHRA and CDR2 YSYEKL. The CDR3 coding sequence is TGCGCCAGCAGCCAAGAAAGGCAGGGGGCAGGTGATACGCAGTATTTT. Its translation is CASSQERQGAGDTQYF.